The rows below give T cell receptor beta chains drawn from one sample of a study of blood T cell repertoires in COVID-19. Data came from immunoSEQ multiplex PCR; TCRdb stores just in-frame clones and leaves some out. This sample has fewer than 450,000 clones, with approximately 87% found just once. The source material was peripheral blood. The receptors stem from a woman aged 45-65 years with COVID-19, enrolled during active disease. The CDR3 runs from the conserved cysteine through the conserved F or W.

v_gene	j_gene	CDR3aa
TRBV5-1	TRBJ2-3	CASSSGGSTDTQYF
TRBV2	TRBJ2-1	CASTRQGSSSYNEQFF
TRBV6-5	TRBJ1-5	CASSPRVNQPQHF
TRBV30	TRBJ1-6	CAWDRGASPLHF
TRBV7-9	TRBJ2-1	CASTRGNEQFF
TRBV19	TRBJ1-1	CASSINGRGSRTEAFF
TRBV18	TRBJ2-7	CASSPPGGKRYVYEQYF
TRBV24-1	TRBJ2-7	CATSDPGQGSYEQYF
TRBV6-2/TRBV6-3	TRBJ2-1	CASSFGQGWRNEQFF
TRBV11-3	TRBJ2-1	CASSRGTSGSSDEQFF
TRBV7-2	TRBJ2-5	CASSLAGGIQETQYF
TRBV6-5	TRBJ1-1	CASSRGRTEAFF
TRBV13	TRBJ2-7	CASGTATYEQYF
TRBV2	TRBJ2-7	CASSGTPRGYEQYF
TRBV6-6	TRBJ2-6	CASINSGANVLTF
TRBV6-5	TRBJ1-4	CASLRDRAEKLFF
TRBV2	TRBJ2-2	CASSVPGTGVGGELFF
TRBV7-2	TRBJ1-2	CASSLDSNYGYTF
TRBV6-5	TRBJ1-5	CASMGQGSSQPQHF
TRBV4-3	TRBJ2-1	CASSQDAIWTSGMNEQFF
TRBV19	TRBJ2-1	CATKKIAGVFNEQFF
TRBV6-5	TRBJ2-7	CASSYSIGRASYEQYF
TRBV2	TRBJ2-7	CASSELTDQWVYEQYF
TRBV27	TRBJ2-5	CASRQYQETQYF
TRBV5-6	TRBJ1-2	CASSLPGGGYTF
TRBV6-5	TRBJ2-1	CATLPGQYNEQFF
TRBV18	TRBJ2-3	CASSLGGGTDTQYF
TRBV7-9	TRBJ2-3	CASSAYTDTQYF
TRBV7-2	TRBJ2-7	CASSLLGALYEQYF
TRBV24-1	TRBJ1-5	CATRASTRGRFPRSNQPQHF
TRBV11-3	TRBJ2-1	CASSPSPAMSSYNEQFF
TRBV30	TRBJ1-1	CAWSVLWSEGVNTEAFF
TRBV19	TRBJ2-7	CASNSRDRDYEQYF
TRBV27	TRBJ1-1	CASSSGQIMNTEAFF
TRBV6-2/TRBV6-3	TRBJ2-1	CASSYRLAGPYNEQFF
TRBV15	TRBJ1-3	CATSRDNALSGNTIYF
TRBV20-1	TRBJ2-7	CSASPRGAYEQYF
TRBV6-2/TRBV6-3	TRBJ2-2	CASSYSTVASGELFF
TRBV7-6	TRBJ2-1	CASSLLGRDGNEQFF
TRBV27	TRBJ2-1	CASSFGTSGDKQFF
TRBV18	TRBJ2-1	CASSPSGRAHYNEQFF
TRBV6-5	TRBJ2-1	CASREVGNNEQFF
TRBV5-6	TRBJ2-3	CASSLGTTSTDTQYF
TRBV6-4	TRBJ2-3	CASSESGSTDTQYF
TRBV19	TRBJ1-3	CASIPTPYASPSSGNTIYF
TRBV25-1	TRBJ1-3	CASSQGSSPGNTIYF
TRBV2	TRBJ1-1	CASRASFGTEAFF
TRBV2	TRBJ1-3	CASSPTPNSGNTIYF
TRBV7-3	TRBJ2-3	CASSAMGVQRDTQYF
TRBV3-1/TRBV3-2	TRBJ1-4	CASSPFAPVAATNEKLFF
TRBV7-2	TRBJ2-7	CASSSLGRAYEQYF
TRBV18	TRBJ1-1	CASSPFRALGTEAFF
TRBV30	TRBJ2-3	CAWRIPGGGDTQYF